The 25 T cell receptor beta chains reported below all come from one sample, sequenced in a study of CD8 T cells in Susac syndrome (dated by TCRdb to between 2017 and 2020). The library was obtained by the immunoSEQ multiplex PCR assay. RNA was extracted using the RNeasy kit, and about 0.5 to 1 microgram was reverse transcribed with random hexamers. TCRdb trimmed the raw reads at Q25, called clones with MiXCR and kept productive beta chains. Entries that share a CDR3 protein sequence are merged under the most common genes and DNA. This sample lists about 180,000 distinct CDR3 sequences; about 95% were detected once. The ten largest clonotypes hold around 0.15% of the sample. Material for sequencing was CD8+ T cells from PBMCs. All receptors come from a human donor with multiple sclerosis.

The CDR3 here is CSVASAGGPDSPYEQYF. The CDR3 nucleotides read TGCAGCGTTGCTAGTGCGGGAGGGCCCGACTCCCCCTACGAGCAGTACTTC. J is TRBJ2-7 and V is TRBV29-1; 9 bases map to TRBD2. Germline CDR1 SQVTM, CDR2 ANQGSEA. The CDR3 is made up of 17 amino acids. V trimming: 4 bases; J trimming: 2 bases; junction bases outside the gene matches: 15.

This clonotype occurred once. V gene TRBV6-2 or TRBV6-3 combines with J gene TRBJ2-2; the D is unclear. Deletions cut 5 bases from V and 3 bases from J, with 13 bases between. The CDR3 is 15 residues long. CDR1 is MNHEY and CDR2 is SVGEGT in the germline V gene. CDR3 sequence reads: CASSHTLDYTGELFF. The CDR3 DNA sequence: TGTGCCAGCAGTCATACCCTCGACTACACCGGGGAGCTGTTTTTT.

The chain links TRBV25-1 to TRBJ1-2; perhaps TRBD1 as D (6 bases). The CDR3 is made up of 13 amino acids. Germline-derived CDR1 and CDR2 are MGHDK and SYGVNS. V was trimmed by 10 bases and J by 8 bases, leaving 20 bases between them. CDR3 loop: CATKPPGDWGYTF. As DNA, the CDR3 is TGTGCCACCAAACCCCCAGGGGATTGGGGCTACACCTTC.

The genes are TRBV29-1 and TRBJ2-7; TRBD1 agrees at 7 bases. This CDR3 is built from 15 residues. V trimming: 1 base; J trimming: 3 bases; junction bases outside the gene matches: 9. Germline V CDR1 and CDR2: SQVTM, ANQGSEA. CDR3 loop: CSVEGDRESDYEQYF. The CDR3 DNA reads as TGCAGCGTTGAAGGAGACAGGGAGAGTGACTACGAGCAGTACTTC.

The rearrangement joins TRBV3-1 to TRBJ1-5; D is unclear. Germline CDR1 and CDR2: LGHDT and YNNKEL (reference sequence). The CDR3 length is 14 residues. Trimming left V 6 bases short and J 7 bases short, with 16 bases between. The CDR3 DNA sequence: TGTGCCAGCAGTCCCGGTTTCGATCCCCAGCCCCAGCATTTT. As protein: CASSPGFDPQPQHF.

The chain has TRBV20-1 and TRBJ2-3, with 8 bases lining up with TRBD2. The germline CDR1 and CDR2 sequences are DFQATT and SNEGSKA (reference sequence). The CDR3 is 15 residues long. V shed 4 bases, J shed 6 bases, and the junction held 12 bases outside the gene matches. CDR3 in DNA: TGCAGTGCTAAAGTTTGGCGGGAGGCCCGGGATACGCAGTATTTT. Encoded protein: CSAKVWREARDTQYF.

The chain employs TRBV27 and TRBJ2-3, with D uncertain. Deletions cut 5 bases from V and 0 bases from J, with 15 bases between. Germline V CDR1 and CDR2: MNHEY, SMNVEV (reference sequence). This CDR3 comprises 16 residues. The CDR3 loop is CASSMFGISSTDTQYF. The DNA of the CDR3 is TGTGCCAGCAGTATGTTCGGCATTTCCAGCACAGATACGCAGTATTTT.

The chain is built from TRBV5-1 and TRBJ2-1; D is uncertain. Per germline, CDR1 SGHRS and CDR2 YFSETQ. V shed 6 bases and J shed 0 bases, with 10 bases lying between them. The CDR3 length is 14 residues. CDR3 sequence: CASIPPGSYNEQFF. In DNA form, the CDR3 reads TGCGCCAGCATCCCTCCCGGCTCCTACAATGAGCAGTTCTTC.

This CDR3 reads CASSLNAVGETQYF. As DNA, the CDR3 is TGTGCCAGCAGCTTAAACGCGGTGGGGGAGACCCAGTACTTC. V is TRBV7-3 and J is TRBJ2-5; D is uncertain. V was trimmed by 1 base and J by 5 bases, leaving 11 bases between them. The CDR3 extends over 14 amino acids. From germline, CDR1 is SGHTA and CDR2 FQGTGA.

The chain couples TRBV15 to TRBJ2-7, with 12 bases aligning to TRBD2. The CDR3 consists of 14 residues. Looked up from germline, CDR1 is LNHNV and CDR2 is YYDKDF (reference sequence). J lost 4 bases, V lost 5 bases, and 3 bases had no gene match. The CDR3 region is CATSLGLAGYEQYF. CDR3 nucleotides: TGTGCCACCAGCCTCGGACTAGCGGGGTACGAGCAGTACTTC.

The chain links TRBV7-9 to TRBJ1-1, with a tentative D call TRBD1 (5 bases). Trimming cost V 6 bases and J 3 bases, with 17 bases left between them. Germline V CDR1 and CDR2: SEHNR, FQNEAQ (reference sequence). This CDR3 spans 15 amino acids. CDR3: CASRGVGVEHTEAFF. The CDR3 DNA sequence: TGTGCCAGCAGGGGGGTTGGGGTCGAACACACTGAAGCTTTCTTT.

This clonotype was seen just once. The rearrangement joins TRBV7-9 to TRBJ2-3; 10 nucleotides line up with TRBD2. J was trimmed by 1 base and V by 3 bases; bases with no gene match: 1. The CDR3 totals 15 residues. Per the germline V gene, CDR1 is SEHNR and CDR2 is FQNEAQ (reference sequence). The CDR3: CASSFTSGGTDTQYF. The CDR3 bases are TGTGCCAGCAGCTTTACTAGCGGGGGCACAGATACGCAGTATTTT.

This sequence joins TRBV30 and TRBJ2-1, with TRBD2 as a possible D gene (5 bases). The CDR3 has 14 amino acids. V dropped 2 bases and J dropped 0 bases, with 8 bases sitting between them. Germline CDR1 and CDR2: GTSNPN and SVGIG (reference sequence). In DNA form, the CDR3 reads TGTGCCTGGAGTTCGGGGATCTCCTACAATGAGCAGTTCTTC. Encoded protein: CAWSSGISYNEQFF.

The chain links TRBV28 to TRBJ2-5, with no clear D. This CDR3 spans 10 amino acids. Trimming cost V 5 bases and J 7 bases, with 5 bases left between them. Looked up from germline, CDR1 is MDHEN and CDR2 is SYDVKM. The CDR3: CASSVTTQYF. In DNA, the CDR3 is TGTGCCAGCAGTGTTACGACCCAGTACTTC.

The chain is built from TRBV29-1 and TRBJ2-7, with D unclear. With 6 bases removed from V and 12 bases from J, the gap between germline ends came to 18 bases. Germline-derived CDR1 and CDR2 are SQVTM and ANQGSEA. CDR3 size: 11 residues. CDR3 DNA: TGCAGCGTCCCGTGGATGGGTGGATGGTACTTC. As protein: CSVPWMGGWYF.

The chain joins TRBV20-1 to TRBJ2-7; D call uncertain. The V and J ends lost 3 bases and 0 bases respectively, with 15 bases between them. The CDR3 runs 15 residues. Germline values: CDR1 DFQATT, CDR2 SNEGSKA (reference sequence). The CDR3 DNA sequence: TGCAGTGCTAGGGACCCCGGGTCGGTCTCCTACGAGCAGTACTTC. It codes for CSARDPGSVSYEQYF.

The rearrangement links TRBV4-1 to TRBJ2-5; 10 nucleotides align to TRBD2. Looked up from germline, CDR1 is MGHRA and CDR2 is YSYEKL. V was clipped by 0 bases and J by 5 bases; unmatched bases: 9. This CDR3 has 17 residues. The CDR3 reads CASSQEVGLAGVETQYF. As DNA, the CDR3 is TGCGCCAGCAGCCAAGAAGTCGGGCTAGCGGGAGTGGAGACCCAGTACTTC.

The rearrangement uses TRBV12-3 or TRBV12-4 and TRBJ2-4, with D hard to call. V was shortened by 6 bases and J by 0 bases, with 9 bases between the two germline ends. The CDR3 is made up of 14 amino acids. CDR3 in DNA: TGTGCCAGCAGAATGGACGTAGCCAAAAACATTCAGTACTTC. It translates to CASRMDVAKNIQYF.

This CDR3 reads CASSGAGSNYGYTF. In DNA form, the CDR3 reads TGTGCCAGCAGCGGTGCAGGGTCTAACTATGGCTACACCTTC. This chain connects TRBV9 to TRBJ1-2, with TRBD1 as a possible D gene (5 bases). V lost 3 bases to trimming and J lost 0 bases, with 9 bases between them. Germline V gene data show CDR1 as SGDLS and CDR2 as YYNGEE. The CDR3 is 14 residues long. The full variable domain, with the rest looked up from reference TRBV9 and TRBJ1-2, is DSGVTQTPKHLITATGQRVTLRCSPRSGDLSVYWYQQSLDQGLQFLIQYYNGEERAKGNILERFSAQQFPDLHSELNLSSLELGDSALYFCASSGAGSNYGYTFGSGTRLTVV.

V is TRBV13 and J is TRBJ2-5, with TRBD2 identical over 10 bases. V shed 4 bases, J shed 5 bases, and the junction held 10 bases outside the gene matches. The CDR3 spans 16 residues. CDR1 and CDR2 from the germline V gene are PRHDT and FYEKMQ (reference sequence). CDR3 coding DNA: TGTGCCAGCAGCTCATCGCTAGCGGGGGTGGAGGAGACCCAGTACTTC. Amino acid sequence: CASSSSLAGVEETQYF. Full variable domain (missing parts from reference TRBV13 and TRBJ2-5): AAGVIQSPRHLIKEKRETATLKCYPIPRHDTVYWYQQGPGQDPQFLISFYEKMQSDKGSIPDRFSAQQFSDYHSELNMSSLELGDSALYFCASSSSLAGVEETQYFGPGTRLLVL.

J is TRBJ2-7 and V is TRBV28, with D hard to call. Trimming removed 4 bases from V and 5 bases from J, with 15 bases in between. This CDR3 is 14 amino acids long. Germline V gene sequence: CDR1 MDHEN, CDR2 SYDVKM. CDR3 region: CASSSPLSTNEQYF. CDR3 nucleotides: TGTGCCAGCAGTTCCCCGTTGAGTACGAACGAGCAGTACTTC.

This clonotype was recorded only once. The DNA of the CDR3 is TGCAGTGCTAGAGATTCTGTTTTTGGTGAAGCTTTCTTT. It yields the protein CSARDSVFGEAFF. The V call is TRBV20-1, the J call TRBJ1-1; D unresolved. V was trimmed by 0 bases and J by 7 bases, leaving 12 bases between them. CDR1 and CDR2 (germline): DFQATT, SNEGSKA (reference sequence). CDR3 length equals 13 residues.

In this sample, this clonotype turned up once. The gene calls are TRBV3-1 and TRBJ2-7; no reliable D call. CDR1 is LGHDT and CDR2 is YNNKEL in the germline V gene (reference sequence). The V end was cut by 4 bases, the J end by 5 bases, with 9 bases between. The CDR3 loop spans 12 amino acids. CDR3 in amino acids: CASSPTRNEQYF. CDR3 in DNA: TGTGCCAGCAGCCCTACGAGGAACGAGCAGTACTTC.

The chain is built from TRBV9 and TRBJ2-3, with TRBD2 matching over 10 bases. V lost 3 bases to trimming and J lost 0 bases; unmatched junction nucleotides: 7. CDR3 length equals 17 residues. Germline V gene lookup returns CDR1 SGDLS and CDR2 YYNGEE. The CDR3 is CASSGASGGSSTDTQYF. Written as DNA, the CDR3 is TGTGCCAGCAGCGGGGCTAGCGGGGGCTCCAGCACAGATACGCAGTATTTT.

The rearrangement uses TRBV29-1 and TRBJ1-5; D call uncertain. Germline V lookup: CDR1 SQVTM, CDR2 ANQGSEA. With 4 bases removed from V and 0 bases from J, the gap between germline ends came to 10 bases. The CDR3 has 14 amino acids. The CDR3 sequence is CSVAGSSSNQPQHF. DNA of the CDR3: TGCAGCGTTGCTGGGTCCAGTAGCAATCAGCCCCAGCATTTT.